This TCR beta chain is from a study of OX40 agonist ivuxolimab in advanced cancers. A remark on this clone: The target antigen is unknown.

Sequencing used immunoSEQ multiplex PCR; TCRdb keeps in-frame clones, though not all of them. The sample carries approximately 86,000 clones, around 90% recorded once. Trimming shortened V by 7 bases and J by 6 bases, and 19 bases separated the two germline ends. CDR3 length: 15 residues. Germline CDR1 is MNHNS and CDR2 is SASEGT. Notes on the study in general: Expanded clones belonging to CD8+ T cells outnumbered, on average, those of CD4+.

This chain uses TRBV6-1 with TRBJ1-5; unclear D gene. The material was CD4+ or CD8+ T cells sorted from blood, obtained in a trial of the OX40 agonist ivuxolimab. The receptor was derived from an adult with an advanced solid tumor such as melanoma, head and neck, liver or kidney cancer. For the CDR3, the DNA is TGTGCCAGCACTTCGAATGAGGGCGGAGTTCAGCCCCAGCATTTT. It is translated as CASTSNEGGVQPQHF.